Below are 30 T cell receptor beta chains sequenced from a single sample in a study of cytomegalovirus exposure and HLA in healthy donors. The PCR used 60 Vbeta and 13 Jbeta primers. Measured with immunoSEQ multiplex PCR; TCRdb has only the in-frame clones, and not every one. The sample yields some 150,000 clones, about three quarters seen once. Sequencing used PBMCs. The receptors were gathered from a female donor in good health and CMV-seropositive.

The CDR3 DNA reads TGTGCCAGCAGCCTAGCGGGGGGGCCCCTCGAGCAGTACTTC. It yields the protein CASSLAGGPLEQYF. The chain joins TRBV5-6 to TRBJ2-7, with 12 bases fitting TRBD2. The CDR3 is 14 residues long. The V and J ends lost 4 bases and 6 bases, in that order; junction bases with no gene match: 5. Germline assignment: CDR1 SGHDT and CDR2 YYEEEE. Filled out from reference TRBV5-6 and TRBJ2-7, the complete variable domain reads DAGVTQSPTHLIKTRGQQVTLRCSPKSGHDTVSWYQQALGQGPQFIFQYYEEEERQRGNFPDRFSGHQFPNYSSELNVNALLLGDSALYLCASSLAGGPLEQYFGPGTRLTVT.

V gene TRBV5-4 combines with J gene TRBJ2-5; TRBD1 aligns across 7 bases. Germline V CDR1 and CDR2: SGHNT, YYREEE (reference sequence). V lost 0 bases to trimming and J lost 7 bases; unmatched junction nucleotides: 9. CDR3 length: 15 residues. CDR3 protein: CASSLAGQVKGTQYF. The CDR3 DNA follows: TGTGCCAGCAGCTTGGCAGGACAGGTTAAAGGGACCCAGTACTTC.

Remarks on this clone: Other nucleotide sequences in the sample specify the same CDR3. CDR3 region: CASSVAGTGGQETQYF. The CDR3, as DNA: TGCGCCAGCAGCGTAGCCGGGACAGGGGGCCAAGAGACCCAGTACTTC. The rearrangement joins TRBV5-1 to TRBJ2-5; 11 positions agree with TRBD1. The length of the CDR3 is 16 residues. Germline V gene data show CDR1 as SGHRS and CDR2 as YFSETQ. Unmatched junction bases numbered 6, after V lost 4 bases and J lost 1 base.

This clone was seen only a few times. This chain links TRBV11-2 with TRBJ2-7; tentatively, D is TRBD2 (7 bases). This CDR3 has 17 amino acids. Germline CDR1 SGHAT, CDR2 FQNNGV. Deletions cut 5 bases from V and 4 bases from J, with 24 bases between. The DNA for the CDR3 is TGTGCCAGCAGCGACATTCTTGGCGGGGGCTACGCTTACGAGCAGTACTTC. Translating it yields CASSDILGGGYAYEQYF.

The rearrangement links TRBV4-1 to TRBJ1-5, with TRBD1 identical over 9 bases. With 3 bases clipped from V and 2 bases from J, the junction kept 5 bases outside the gene matches. CDR1 is MGHRA, CDR2 YSYEKL, per germline. The CDR3 is made up of 16 amino acids. CDR3: CASSQGQGSGNQPQHF. For the CDR3, the DNA is TGCGCCAGCAGCCAGGGACAGGGAAGCGGCAATCAGCCCCAGCATTTT.

The chain employs TRBV6-5 and TRBJ2-5, with D tentatively TRBD1 (6 bases). Germline V CDR1 and CDR2: MNHEY, SVGAGI. V shed 6 bases and J shed 6 bases, with 14 bases lying between them. The CDR3 covers 13 residues. CDR3 region: CASRLQGSKTQYF. The CDR3, as DNA: TGTGCCAGCAGACTACAGGGTTCAAAGACCCAGTACTTC.

V usage is TRBV30 and J usage is TRBJ1-3; D perhaps matches TRBD1 (6 bases). Trimming pared 1 base from V and 4 bases from J, leaving 11 bases between. This CDR3 has 14 residues. Germline V lookup: CDR1 GTSNPN, CDR2 SVGIG (reference sequence). The CDR3 loop is CAWSAGARGNTIYF. CDR3 DNA: TGTGCCTGGAGTGCAGGGGCGAGGGGAAACACCATATATTTT.

This chain uses TRBV6-6 with TRBJ2-5, with D possibly being TRBD1 (6 bases). Germline CDR1 reads MNHNY; CDR2 reads SVGAGI (reference sequence). The CDR3 covers 13 residues. With 6 bases removed from V and 1 base from J, the gap between germline ends came to 9 bases. In DNA form, the CDR3 reads TGTGCCAGCAGCCGACAGGTCCAAGAGACCCAGTACTTC. It translates to CASSRQVQETQYF.

There are a few counts of this clone. The chain links TRBV5-1 to TRBJ1-3; unclear D gene. Deletions cut 0 bases from V and 2 bases from J, with 6 bases between. The CDR3 spans 14 residues. Germline CDR1 reads SGHRS; CDR2 reads YFSETQ. The DNA for the CDR3 is TGCGCCAGCAGCTTGGAGGAGGCTGGAAACACCATATATTTT. Translated: CASSLEEAGNTIYF.

The gene calls are TRBV5-1 and TRBJ2-5; TRBD1 might be the D (6 bases). The germline gives CDR1 SGHRS, CDR2 YFSETQ. The CDR3 covers 15 residues. The ends were cut back, 0 bases at V and 3 bases at J, with 12 bases in the middle. CDR3 coding DNA: TGCGCCAGCAGCTTGGTTCATCCAGGGGAAGAGACCCAGTACTTC. This encodes CASSLVHPGEETQYF.

V is TRBV7-7 and J is TRBJ2-7; a possible D gene is TRBD1 (5 bases). CDR1 is SSHAT and CDR2 is FNYEAQ in the germline V gene (reference sequence). Trimming removed 5 bases at V and 3 bases at J, with 11 bases between. The CDR3 is 13 amino acids. CDR3 region: CASSIDRFYEQYF. The CDR3 DNA follows: TGTGCCAGCAGCATAGACAGATTCTACGAGCAGTACTTC.

V gene TRBV5-1 combines with J gene TRBJ1-1, with a tentative D call TRBD1 (5 bases). The germline V and J ends were trimmed by 4 bases and 0 bases, with 19 bases remaining between them. CDR1 and CDR2 from the germline V gene are SGHRS and YFSETQ. This CDR3 has 17 amino acids. The CDR3 nucleotides are TGCGCCAGCAGCCCGCGGGACGGAAGGCAACTGAACACTGAAGCTTTCTTT. Translating gives CASSPRDGRQLNTEAFF.

This chain connects TRBV2 to TRBJ2-5; 7 bases agree with TRBD1. The CDR3 is 13 residues long. The V segment lost 5 bases and the J segment 5 bases; nucleotides outside the gene matches: 5. Germline CDR1 reads SNHLY; CDR2 reads FYNNEI. Here the CDR3 DNA reads TGTGCCAGCAGTCAAACAGGGGAGGAGACCCAGTACTTC. This sequence encodes CASSQTGEETQYF.

The gene calls are TRBV19 and TRBJ1-2; D not certain. Germline CDR1 is LNHDA and CDR2 is SQIVND (reference sequence). The germline V and J ends were trimmed by 6 bases and 5 bases, with 16 bases remaining between them. The CDR3 loop spans 14 amino acids. CDR3 sequence reads: CASSRPTSGYGYTF. The CDR3 DNA follows: TGTGCCAGTAGCCGACCCACTAGCGGGTATGGCTACACCTTC.

The V gene is TRBV28, the J gene TRBJ1-2; 9 nucleotides match TRBD1. This CDR3 spans 15 amino acids. V was pared by 6 bases and J by 2 bases, with 7 bases of the junction left unmatched. The V gene's germline CDR1 is MDHEN and CDR2 SYDVKM. The CDR3 DNA is TGTGCCAGCAGAGTGACCGGGACAGGGAACTATGGCTACACCTTC. Its protein product is CASRVTGTGNYGYTF.

This chain uses TRBV5-1 with TRBJ2-3, with TRBD1 identical over 10 bases. Germline V gene data show CDR1 as SGHRS and CDR2 as YFSETQ. The CDR3 is 17 residues long. V was pared by 0 bases and J by 4 bases, with 8 bases of the junction left unmatched. DNA of the CDR3: TGCGCCAGCAGCTTGGGTCCGGGGACAGGGGCGTCAGATACGCAGTATTTT. As protein: CASSLGPGTGASDTQYF.

Worth noting for this clone: An end of the junction differs from the germline gene, which may be a read error. The chain links TRBV4-1 to TRBJ1-2, with D perhaps TRBD1 (5 bases). Germline loops: CDR1 MGHRA, CDR2 YSYEKL. The CDR3 runs to 15 residues. The DNA for the CDR3 is TGCGCCAGCAGCCAAGATAGTGCGCAGGGCTATGGCTACACTTTC. Translation gives CASSQDSAQGYGYTF.

This chain links TRBV5-5 with TRBJ1-1, with D uncertain. Trimming took off 1 base at V and 7 bases at J, with 14 bases between the two ends. The CDR3 has 14 residues. Germline V lookup: CDR1 SGHKS, CDR2 YYEKEE (reference sequence). The CDR3 region has the DNA TGTGCCAGCAGCTTGAAGACCACTAGGGTTGAAGCTTTCTTT. Translated: CASSLKTTRVEAFF. The full variable domain, completed using reference TRBV5-5 and TRBJ1-1, is DAGVTQSPTHLIKTRGQQVTLRCSPISGHKSVSWYQQVLGQGPQFIFQYYEKEERGRGNFPDRFSARQFPNYSSELNVNALLLGDSALYLCASSLKTTRVEAFFGQGTRLTVV.

The rearrangement joins TRBV28 to TRBJ1-5; a possible D gene is TRBD1 (5 bases). CDR1 is MDHEN and CDR2 is SYDVKM in the germline V gene. Trimming took 6 bases from V and 0 from J, leaving 9 bases between them. This CDR3 has 14 residues. The chain's CDR3 is CASRGGNSNQPQHF. CDR3 in DNA: TGTGCCAGCAGGGGGGGGAATAGCAATCAGCCCCAGCATTTT.

The table lists this clone with a few counts. The chain recombines TRBV15 with TRBJ2-7, with a tentative D call TRBD1 (5 bases). The length of the CDR3 is 16 residues. The V gene lost 0 bases and the J gene lost 6 bases, with 18 bases spanning the gap. Germline V gene data show CDR1 as LNHNV and CDR2 as YYDKDF (reference sequence). The CDR3 nucleotides are TGTGCCACCAGCAGAGATATGGTCAGGGCAAGTAGCGAGCAGTACTTC. Translation: CATSRDMVRASSEQYF.

This clone was seen a handful of times. This sequence joins TRBV19 and TRBJ1-5, with 7 nucleotides matching TRBD1. CDR1 is LNHDA and CDR2 is SQIVND in the germline V gene (reference sequence). V lost 3 bases to trimming and J lost 2 bases; unmatched junction nucleotides: 4. This CDR3 is built from 15 residues. CDR3 DNA: TGTGCCAGTAGTATCGGACAGGCTGGCAATCAGCCCCAGCATTTT. This gives the protein CASSIGQAGNQPQHF.

The gene calls are TRBV2 and TRBJ1-5; TRBD1 aligns across 9 bases. The germline V gene encodes CDR1 SNHLY and CDR2 FYNNEI. CDR3 length equals 15 residues. V shed 5 bases, J shed 5 bases, and the junction held 7 bases outside the gene matches. CDR3 in amino acids: CASSWTGEGDQPQHF. DNA for the CDR3: TGTGCCAGCAGTTGGACAGGGGAAGGAGATCAGCCCCAGCATTTT.

V is TRBV9 and J is TRBJ1-2; D is unresolved. The germline V and J ends were trimmed by 4 bases and 4 bases, with 8 bases remaining between them. Germline-derived CDR1 and CDR2 are SGDLS and YYNGEE. The CDR3 runs to 12 residues. CDR3 protein: CASSSGSYGYTF. The CDR3 nucleotides read TGTGCCAGCAGCTCGGGGAGCTATGGCTACACCTTC.

This clone has just a few counts. The chain uses TRBV5-1 and TRBJ2-5, with 10 positions matching TRBD1. The tail of the sequence fits TRBJ2-7 better, so the J call may be wrong. Germline CDR1 and CDR2: SGHRS and YFSETQ. The CDR3 extends over 15 amino acids. CDR3 nucleotides: TGCGCCAGCAGCTTTGGGGGACAGGGGTCCTACGAGCAGTACTTC. Its translation: CASSFGGQGSYEQYF.

This clone was detected a few times. This sequence joins TRBV10-1 and TRBJ1-4; D gene unclear. The V gene's germline CDR1 is WNHNN and CDR2 SYGVQD (reference sequence). Trimming took 5 bases from V and 4 from J, leaving 11 bases between them. This CDR3 contains 14 residues. The CDR3 DNA sequence: TGCGCCAGCAGTCCTTCGCGGAATAATGAAAAACTGTTTTTT. Its translation: CASSPSRNNEKLFF.

The sample holds a few counts of this clone. The chain joins TRBV7-3 to TRBJ2-2, with a tentative D call TRBD2 (5 bases). Germline CDR1 and CDR2: SGHTA and FQGTGA. The CDR3 extends over 15 amino acids. The V gene lost 0 bases and the J gene lost 2 bases, with 7 bases spanning the gap. The CDR3 is CASSLTGVNTGELFF. As DNA, the CDR3 is TGTGCCAGCAGCTTAACGGGAGTTAACACCGGGGAGCTGTTTTTT.

The V call is TRBV6-5, the J call TRBJ1-1; no definite D call. Germline CDR1 MNHEY, CDR2 SVGAGI. The CDR3 runs 12 residues. With 7 bases removed from V and 3 bases from J, the gap between germline ends came to 9 bases. Here the CDR3 reads CASIGIYTEAFF. DNA for the CDR3: TGTGCCAGCATCGGGATTTACACTGAAGCTTTCTTT.

This chain joins TRBV6-1 and TRBJ1-5; TRBD1 might be the D (5 bases). V gave up 3 bases and J gave up 6 bases, with 12 bases separating them. The CDR3 totals 14 residues. Germline V gene lookup returns CDR1 MNHNS and CDR2 SASEGT. The CDR3 bases are TGTGCCAGCAGTGAGGGGGGATGGGGTCAGCCCCAGCATTTT. It specifies CASSEGGWGQPQHF.

This clone was seen a few times. This chain uses TRBV20-1 with TRBJ2-2, with D maybe TRBD2 (5 bases). The V and J ends lost 6 bases and 4 bases respectively, with 6 bases between them. The germline V gene has CDR1 DFQATT and CDR2 SNEGSKA (reference sequence). The CDR3 runs to 11 residues. The CDR3 nucleotides read TGCAGTGCGGACTCCACCGGGGAGCTGTTTTTT. Encoded protein: CSADSTGELFF.

This sequence joins TRBV28 and TRBJ2-4; D is possibly TRBD1 (5 bases). CDR1 and CDR2 (germline): MDHEN, SYDVKM. The CDR3 extends over 16 amino acids. Trimming took 5 bases from V and 7 from J, leaving 21 bases between them. This CDR3 is CASSPHSDTHGNIQYF. As DNA, the CDR3 is TGTGCCAGCAGTCCCCACTCGGACACTCATGGGAACATTCAGTACTTC.